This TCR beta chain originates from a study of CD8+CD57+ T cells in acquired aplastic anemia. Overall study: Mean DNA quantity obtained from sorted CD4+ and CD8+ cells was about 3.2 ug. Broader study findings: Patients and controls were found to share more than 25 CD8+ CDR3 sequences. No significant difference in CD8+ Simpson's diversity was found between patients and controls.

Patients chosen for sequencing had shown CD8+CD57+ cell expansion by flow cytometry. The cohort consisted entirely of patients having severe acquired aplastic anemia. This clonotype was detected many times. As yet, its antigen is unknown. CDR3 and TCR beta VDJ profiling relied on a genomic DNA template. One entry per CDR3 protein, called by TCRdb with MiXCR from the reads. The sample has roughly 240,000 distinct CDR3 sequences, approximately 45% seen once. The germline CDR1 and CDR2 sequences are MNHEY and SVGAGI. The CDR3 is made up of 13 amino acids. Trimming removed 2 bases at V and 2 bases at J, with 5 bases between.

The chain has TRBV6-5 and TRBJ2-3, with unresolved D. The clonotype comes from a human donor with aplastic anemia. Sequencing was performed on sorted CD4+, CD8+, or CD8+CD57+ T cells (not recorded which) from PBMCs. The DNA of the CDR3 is TGTGCCAGCAGTTACCAGGACACAGATACGCAGTATTTT. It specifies CASSYQDTDTQYF.